This TCR beta chain was found in a study of T-cell reconstitution after alpha-beta-depleted transplantation in children. Of note for this clonotype: A much larger clone differs by one base, so this may be a read error. The conserved phenylalanine or tryptophan normally closing the CDR3 is absent here, so this likely arose from a read error.

Preparing the TCRbeta library involved the use of unique molecular identifiers. TCRdb redid the calling of the PCR reads with MiXCR, one entry per CDR3 protein. The data show more than 550,000 distinct CDR3 sequences, 10% to 13% seen once. Germline values: CDR1 MNHEY, CDR2 SMNVEV (reference sequence). This CDR3 has 13 residues. With 7 bases removed from V and 3 bases from J, the gap between germline ends came to 13 bases. The starting material was PBMCs from the stem cell graft donor, obtained from the stem cell graft. This sequence was found in a human donor who donated a stem cell graft to a child with acute myeloid leukemia. The chain links TRBV27 to TRBJ2-7; maybe TRBD2 (6 bases). This CDR3 reads CASKRDLSYEQYC. The CDR3 DNA is TGTGCCAGCAAACGGGACTTGAGCTACGAGCAGTACTGC.